This T cell receptor (beta chain) comes out of a study of cytomegalovirus exposure and HLA in healthy donors listed by TCRdb under 2017. Study-level background: According to a later analysis, one platform produced both the approximately 110 validation repertoires and the approximately 600 repertoires of the first cohort. The study aimed to test whether cataloging public T cell receptors could reveal signatures of past pathogen exposure. Along with the 666-subject first cohort, a separate validation cohort of more than 90 different subjects was used. To predict cytomegalovirus infection status, the study brought together high-throughput TCR immunosequencing, statistical association of individual TCRs with disease status, and machine learning. Summary of the overall study and its limitations: A total of fewer than 200 TCR beta chains were listed by the study as associated with cytomegalovirus. The classifier was reported to diagnose cytomegalovirus status with high specificity and sensitivity in both the original cohort and the validation cohort. Across donors, most TCR sequences were observed very rarely, whereas some public TCRs were present in many individuals. According to the authors, the approach could potentially be generalized to other disease states and immunological phenotypes. The validation cohort had no HLA typing available for a later analysis, so co-occurrence within that cohort was assessed over all 120 repertoires. A few of the identified cytomegalovirus-associated TCR beta chains were confirmed in vitro to be specific for cytomegalovirus antigens. Subsequent analysis determined that TCRs grouped into clusters in the first cohort also showed a tendency toward co-occurrence across the 120 or so validation repertoires, and 94% of cluster scores exceeded 0.

Separate from the roughly 700-subject first cohort, the validation cohort of about 120 subjects was the group to which the donors belonged. Receptors were amplified or captured by the immunoSEQ multiplex PCR assay. The paper's processing steps were these. A statistical classification framework was built to diagnose cytomegalovirus status from the catalog of TCR beta chain sequences. The table was pulled from immuneACCESS by TCRdb, which kept in-frame rearrangements only. Such tables lose some clones; where checked, under half of the loss comes from unresolved V genes, and the rest has no known cause. That table supplies the V and J calls and clone size; D and trimming were determined from the DNA. Present in this sample are 250,000 to 400,000 clones, 88% of which were seen just once. Jointly, the top ten make up over 0.9% of the sample. The trim is 1 base for V and 3 bases for J, with a gap of 10 bases between the germline ends. Inclusive of the bounding cysteine and phenylalanine, the CDR3 is 14 residues long. Left in the record is the CDR3 DNA by itself, 42 bases read in frame from the first base. Based on the germline V gene, the CDR1 and CDR2 sequences are SGHDN and FVKESK.

In regard to this clone: There is no known antigen for this receptor. No much larger clone is present one base from it, and per-base qualities are unavailable.

Source material: PBMCs. The receptor's source is a man in his thirties or forties in good health and CMV-seronegative. This chain is built from TRBV14 and TRBJ2-7, with the identity of the D gene unclear. The CDR3 region: CASSQGLVGYEQYF. The sequence in DNA is TGTGCCAGCAGCCAAGGGCTAGTCGGCTACGAGCAGTACTTC. The variable domain in full, with residues beyond the CDR3 obtained from the reference TRBV14 and TRBJ2-7 genes, is EAGVTQFPSHSVIEKGQTVTLRCDPISGHDNLYWYRRVMGKEIKFLLHFVKESKQDESGMPNNRFLAERTGGTYSTLKVQPAELEDSGVYFCASSQGLVGYEQYFGPGTRLTVT.